These 25 T cell receptor beta chains share one sample of origin, sequenced in a study of blood T cells in healthy people across ages. Then a second PCR, running roughly 6 to 11 cycles, was carried out with a sample-barcoded 5' primer and a J-beta primer mix. TCRdb re-called the 5' RACE reads with MiXCR, one entry per CDR3 protein. The sample contains around 1,000,000 distinct CDR3 sequences, about 25% of which appear only once. These data were also reused for a study on T cells of mothers and their children.

Material: blood. The source of these receptors is a girl aged 2-10 years in good health.

V gene TRBV7-9 combines with J gene TRBJ1-2; D gene unclear. Trimming took off 4 bases at V and 3 bases at J, with 12 bases between the two ends. Per the germline V gene, CDR1 is SEHNR and CDR2 is FQNEAQ (reference sequence). This CDR3 spans 14 amino acids. CDR3 in DNA: TGTGCCAGCAGCTCAGAGGGCCGATACTATGGCTACACCTTC. Protein sequence: CASSSEGRYYGYTF.

This clonotype showed up just a few times. The gene calls are TRBV6-1 and TRBJ1-5, with D hard to call. The CDR3 is 13 residues long. The germline V and J ends were trimmed by 5 bases and 5 bases, with 10 bases remaining between them. Germline values: CDR1 MNHNS, CDR2 SASEGT. CDR3 sequence: CASSKSLDQPQHF. In DNA, the CDR3 is TGTGCCAGCAGTAAATCCCTCGATCAGCCCCAGCATTTT.

The CDR3 sequence: CSVTMLAAPVEQYF. In DNA, the CDR3 is TGCAGCGTTACAATGCTAGCGGCGCCCGTCGAGCAGTACTTC. The genes are TRBV29-1 and TRBJ2-7; TRBD2 agrees at 7 bases. The ends lost 5 bases at V and 6 bases at J; junction bases unmatched: 13. The germline CDR1 and CDR2 sequences are SQVTM and ANQGSEA. The CDR3 covers 14 residues.

This clonotype showed up many times. The chain recombines TRBV15 with TRBJ2-5; 9 bases fit TRBD1. With 4 bases clipped from V and 5 bases from J, the junction kept 5 bases outside the gene matches. CDR1 and CDR2 (germline): LNHNV, YYDKDF (reference sequence). The CDR3 sequence is 14 residues long. The DNA of the CDR3 is TGTGCCACCAGCACCCGGGACAGGGAGGAGACCCAGTACTTC. This sequence encodes CATSTRDREETQYF.

This clonotype was counted a few times. The genes are TRBV29-1 and TRBJ1-4, with D uncertain. Trimming stripped 0 bases from V and 8 bases from J, with 13 bases between. Germline CDR1 SQVTM, CDR2 ANQGSEA. CDR3 length: 14 amino acids. CDR3 residues: CSVEDRGVGEKLFF. In DNA form, the CDR3 reads TGCAGCGTTGAAGATCGGGGAGTTGGGGAAAAACTGTTTTTT.

This rearrangement joins TRBV29-1 to TRBJ1-5; 9 bases map to TRBD1. Germline V gene lookup returns CDR1 SQVTM and CDR2 ANQGSEA. Trimming at V came to 4 bases and at J to 4 bases, leaving 8 bases not matched to a gene. The CDR3 is 15 residues long. CDR3 DNA: TGCAGCGTTGCAGGGACAGGGATAGCAAATCAGCCCCAGCATTTT. Residues: CSVAGTGIANQPQHF. Supplemented by reference TRBV29-1 and TRBJ1-5, the full variable domain reads SAVISQKPSRDICQRGTSLTIQCQVDSQVTMMFWYRQQPGQSLTLIATANQGSEATYESGFVIDKFPISRPNLTFSTLTVSNMSPEDSSIYLCSVAGTGIANQPQHFGDGTRLSIL.

There are a few counts of this clonotype. The chain recombines TRBV5-5 with TRBJ2-7, with D unresolved. There are 15 residues in the CDR3. Deletions cut 1 base from V and 7 bases from J, with 18 bases between. Germline CDR1 and CDR2: SGHKS and YYEKEE (reference sequence). The CDR3 reads CASSLINMSGEEQYF. CDR3 nucleotide sequence: TGTGCCAGCAGCTTGATTAACATGTCCGGAGAAGAGCAGTACTTC. The full variable domain, rest sourced from reference TRBV5-5 and TRBJ2-7, is DAGVTQSPTHLIKTRGQQVTLRCSPISGHKSVSWYQQVLGQGPQFIFQYYEKEERGRGNFPDRFSARQFPNYSSELNVNALLLGDSALYLCASSLINMSGEEQYFGPGTRLTVT.

This clonotype was detected a few times. This chain links TRBV29-1 with TRBJ2-3; D is possibly TRBD2 (5 bases). The germline V gene encodes CDR1 SQVTM and CDR2 ANQGSEA. The V end lost 5 bases, the J end lost 0 bases, and 12 bases lay between the germline ends. The CDR3 runs to 14 residues. CDR3 protein: CSVRPTGSTDTQYF. The CDR3 bases are TGCAGCGTTCGCCCGACGGGGAGCACAGATACGCAGTATTTT.

In DNA form, the CDR3 reads TGTGCCAGCAGCTTGGGGAATAAAGACACTGAAGCTTTCTTT. This gives the protein CASSLGNKDTEAFF. This sequence joins TRBV7-2 and TRBJ1-1, with D unresolved. This CDR3 contains 14 residues. The V end was cut by 3 bases, the J end by 3 bases, with 11 bases between. Looked up from germline, CDR1 is SGHTA and CDR2 is FQGNSA.

The chain has TRBV19 and TRBJ2-5; no definite D call. V was trimmed by 3 bases and J by 3 bases, leaving 8 bases between them. This CDR3 comprises 13 residues. The germline gives CDR1 LNHDA, CDR2 SQIVND (reference sequence). This CDR3 is CASSIGRKETQYF. CDR3 nucleotides: TGTGCCAGTAGTATTGGCAGAAAAGAGACCCAGTACTTC.

V gene TRBV2 combines with J gene TRBJ1-3, with D perhaps given as TRBD1 or TRBD2 (5 bases each). The end of the DNA aligns better with TRBJ2-2, so the J call may be wrong. CDR1 is SNHLY and CDR2 is FYNNEI in the germline V gene. This CDR3 comprises 13 residues. The CDR3 region has the DNA TGTGCCAGCCGGGACGCGGGCACCGGGGAGCTGTTTTTT. Translation: CASRDAGTGELFF.

This clonotype was counted only a few times. The chain couples TRBV5-1 to TRBJ2-5, with 9 bases that match TRBD2. The V and J ends lost 4 bases and 4 bases, in that order; junction bases with no gene match: 5. Germline V gene sequence: CDR1 SGHRS, CDR2 YFSETQ. This CDR3 region has 14 residues. The CDR3: CASSETSGGETQYF. CDR3 DNA sequence: TGCGCCAGCAGCGAGACTAGCGGCGGAGAGACCCAGTACTTC.

In this sample, this clonotype turned up a few times. The CDR3, as DNA: TGTGCCAGCAGCTTTTTGACAGACCCAAGCTATGGCTACACCTTC. It encodes CASSFLTDPSYGYTF. The V call is TRBV5-4, the J call TRBJ1-2, with D possibly being TRBD1 (5 bases). Trimming shortened V by 2 bases and J by 4 bases, and 15 bases separated the two germline ends. CDR3 length: 15 residues. Germline V lookup: CDR1 SGHNT, CDR2 YYREEE (reference sequence).

The rearrangement links TRBV27 to TRBJ2-5, with D unresolved. Germline CDR1 MNHEY, CDR2 SMNVEV (reference sequence). Trimming left V 6 bases short and J 4 bases short, with 15 bases between. CDR3 length: 14 amino acids. The CDR3 DNA sequence: TGTGCCAGCAGCCCCGGATCATCGGGAGAGACCCAGTACTTC. This sequence encodes CASSPGSSGETQYF.

The rearrangement links TRBV4-2 to TRBJ1-1; a possible D gene is TRBD1 (6 bases). This CDR3 has 17 amino acids. Germline CDR1 reads LGHNA; CDR2 reads YNFKEQ. Trimming shortened V by 0 bases and J by 3 bases, and 17 bases separated the two germline ends. In nucleotides, the CDR3 is TGTGCCAGCAGCCAAGACCAGTACAGGGTAGAATACACTGAAGCTTTCTTT. Amino acid sequence: CASSQDQYRVEYTEAFF.

The chain is built from TRBV28 and TRBJ2-3; D perhaps matches TRBD1 (6 bases). The germline CDR1 and CDR2 sequences are MDHEN and SYDVKM. Trimming stripped 7 bases from V and 1 base from J, with 12 bases between. The CDR3 runs 14 residues. DNA of the CDR3: TGTGCCAGCATTGGACAGTCAGGCACAGATACGCAGTATTTT. It is translated as CASIGQSGTDTQYF.

The gene calls are TRBV12-3 or TRBV12-4 and TRBJ2-3, with D hard to call. The CDR3 is 14 amino acids. Between the trimmed V and J ends, which lost 5 bases and 3 bases, there was a span of 12 bases. The CDR3 bases are TGTGCCAGCAGTCCTGTATCTAGAACAGATACGCAGTATTTT. Its protein product is CASSPVSRTDTQYF.

This clonotype was picked up a small number of times. The rearrangement uses TRBV7-9 and TRBJ2-2, with D unclear. The CDR3 totals 14 residues. Germline assignment: CDR1 SEHNR and CDR2 FQNEAQ (reference sequence). Trimming removed 8 bases from V and 0 bases from J, with 10 bases in between. DNA of the CDR3: TGTGCCAGCGGTACTATAACGAACACCGGGGAGCTGTTTTTT. This encodes CASGTITNTGELFF.

This chain links TRBV5-1 with TRBJ2-1, with TRBD2 matching over 7 bases. From germline, CDR1 is SGHRS and CDR2 YFSETQ. Losses at the gene ends were 2 bases for V and 1 base for J; bases not matched to a gene: 6. This CDR3 spans 16 amino acids. For the CDR3, the DNA is TGCGCCAGCAGCTTTACCCGGCGGGAGTCCTACAATGAGCAGTTCTTC. Translating it yields CASSFTRRESYNEQFF.

A few counts support this clonotype. This chain connects TRBV4-1 to TRBJ1-1; D might be TRBD1 (5 bases). Germline values: CDR1 MGHRA, CDR2 YSYEKL. The CDR3 has 15 amino acids. Trimming stripped 1 base from V and 5 bases from J, with 14 bases between. This CDR3 reads CASSQGSGGRTEAFF. DNA of the CDR3: TGCGCCAGCAGCCAAGGGAGCGGGGGAAGGACTGAAGCTTTCTTT.

This chain uses TRBV7-2 with TRBJ2-5; D gene unclear. The CDR3 totals 12 residues. V was trimmed by 3 bases and J by 6 bases, leaving 8 bases between them. The germline V gene has CDR1 SGHTA and CDR2 FQGNSA. The CDR3, as DNA: TGTGCCAGCAGCTTGACTGGAAAGACCCAGTACTTC. Translating it yields CASSLTGKTQYF.

The chain carries TRBV12-3 or TRBV12-4 and TRBJ2-5, with unresolved D. CDR3 size: 15 residues. V was pared by 7 bases and J by 4 bases, with 19 bases between. The CDR3: CASTISPTMVETQYF. The CDR3 DNA is TGTGCCAGCACCATTTCCCCCACGATGGTAGAGACCCAGTACTTC.

The gene calls are TRBV5-5 and TRBJ2-7; D remains unclear. V gave up 0 bases and J gave up 2 bases, with 9 bases separating them. From germline, CDR1 is SGHKS and CDR2 YYEKEE (reference sequence). This CDR3 spans 14 amino acids. The DNA of the CDR3 is TGTGCCAGCAGCTTGGGGCAGATAACCTACGAGCAGTACTTC. Translation: CASSLGQITYEQYF.

There are a few counts of this clonotype. The chain employs TRBV9 and TRBJ2-7; 10 nucleotides line up with TRBD2. Germline assignment: CDR1 SGDLS and CDR2 YYNGEE. This CDR3 has 15 residues. The trim removed 4 bases at V and 3 bases at J, leaving 7 bases unmatched. CDR3 bases: TGTGCCAGCAGCCCAGGACTAGCGGACAACTACGAGCAGTACTTC. As protein: CASSPGLADNYEQYF.

The gene calls are TRBV7-9 and TRBJ2-1; 10 bases align to TRBD2. From germline, CDR1 is SEHNR and CDR2 FQNEAQ (reference sequence). V was pared by 8 bases and J by 9 bases, with 7 bases of the junction left unmatched. The CDR3 covers 13 residues. As DNA, the CDR3 is TGTGCCAGCTGCCAATCTAGCGGGAGTGAGCAGTTCTTC. Amino acids: CASCQSSGSEQFF.